This TCR beta chain stems from a study of blood T cell repertoires in COVID-19. Overall study: From the United States, Italy and Spain came samples of acute and convalescent COVID-19. T cells, B-cell-depleted T cells, or PBMCs provided the cDNA or gDNA that served as material.

The length of the CDR3 is 16 residues. In germline, CDR1 is MNHNS, CDR2 SASEGT. J gave up 3 bases and V 1 base, and 7 bases lay outside the gene matches. Original processing notes: Estimated nucleated cell counts came from reference gene primer amplification. Produced via immunoSEQ multiplex PCR; TCRdb's table is partial and in-frame only. The V and J calls and clone size are taken from that table; D and trimming were inferred from the DNA. The table has 250,000 to 300,000 clones, 80% to 90% seen once. The receptor was derived from a woman between 40 and 55 years old with acute or convalescent COVID-19. The chain is built from TRBV6-1 and TRBJ2-5, with TRBD2 matching 8 bases. Sequencing was done on a sample of peripheral blood. The DNA of the CDR3 is TGTGCCAGCAGTGAAGGTGCGGGGGGACTAAAAGAGACCCAGTACTTC. Encoded protein: CASSEGAGGLKETQYF.